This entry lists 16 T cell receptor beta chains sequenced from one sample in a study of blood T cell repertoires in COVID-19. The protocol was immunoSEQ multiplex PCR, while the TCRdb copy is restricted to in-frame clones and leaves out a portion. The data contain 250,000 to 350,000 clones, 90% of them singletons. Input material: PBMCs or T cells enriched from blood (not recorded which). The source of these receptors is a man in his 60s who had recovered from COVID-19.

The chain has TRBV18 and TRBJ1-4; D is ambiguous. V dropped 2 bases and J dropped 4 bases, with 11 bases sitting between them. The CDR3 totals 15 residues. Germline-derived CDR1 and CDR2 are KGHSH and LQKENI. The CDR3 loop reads CASSPSWRYNEKLFF. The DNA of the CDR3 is TGTGCCAGCTCACCAAGTTGGAGATATAATGAAAAACTGTTTTTT.

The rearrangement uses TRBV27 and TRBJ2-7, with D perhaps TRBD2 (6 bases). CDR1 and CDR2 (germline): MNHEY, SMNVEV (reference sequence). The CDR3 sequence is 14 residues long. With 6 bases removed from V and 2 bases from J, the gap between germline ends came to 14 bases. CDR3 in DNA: TGTGCCAGCAGCCTTGGAGGGGCGGCCTACGAGCAGTACTTC. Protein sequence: CASSLGGAAYEQYF.

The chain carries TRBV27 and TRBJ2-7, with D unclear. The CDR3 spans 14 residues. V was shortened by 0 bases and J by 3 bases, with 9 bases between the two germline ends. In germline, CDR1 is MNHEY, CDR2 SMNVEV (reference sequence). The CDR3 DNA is TGTGCCAGCAGTTTATCGATCGAGAGCTACGAGCAGTACTTC. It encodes CASSLSIESYEQYF.

The chain's CDR3 is CASRTSGPNEQFF. The CDR3 region has the DNA TGTGCCAGCAGGACTAGCGGGCCGAATGAGCAGTTCTTC. The rearrangement uses TRBV12-3 or TRBV12-4 and TRBJ2-1, with 10 bases identical to TRBD2. The V segment lost 6 bases and the J segment 7 bases; nucleotides outside the gene matches: 3. The CDR3 is 13 amino acids.

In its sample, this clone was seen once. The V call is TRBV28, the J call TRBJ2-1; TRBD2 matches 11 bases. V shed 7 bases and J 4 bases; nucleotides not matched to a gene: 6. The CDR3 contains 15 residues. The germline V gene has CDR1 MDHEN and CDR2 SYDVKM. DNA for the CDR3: TGTGCCAGCAATCCTAGCGGGGGGATGTACAATGAGCAGTTCTTC. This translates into CASNPSGGMYNEQFF.

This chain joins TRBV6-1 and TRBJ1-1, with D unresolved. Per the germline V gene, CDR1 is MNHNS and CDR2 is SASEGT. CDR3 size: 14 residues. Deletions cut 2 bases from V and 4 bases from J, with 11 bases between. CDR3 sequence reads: CASSEPRVGTEAFF. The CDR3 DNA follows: TGTGCCAGCAGTGAACCCCGGGTCGGCACTGAAGCTTTCTTT.

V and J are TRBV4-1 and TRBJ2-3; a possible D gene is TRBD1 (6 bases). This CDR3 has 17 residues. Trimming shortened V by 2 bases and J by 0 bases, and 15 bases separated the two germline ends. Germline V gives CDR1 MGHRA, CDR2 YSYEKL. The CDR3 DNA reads TGCGCCAGCAGCCAAACCCCGACAGGCAAAAGCACAGATACGCAGTATTTT. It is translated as CASSQTPTGKSTDTQYF.

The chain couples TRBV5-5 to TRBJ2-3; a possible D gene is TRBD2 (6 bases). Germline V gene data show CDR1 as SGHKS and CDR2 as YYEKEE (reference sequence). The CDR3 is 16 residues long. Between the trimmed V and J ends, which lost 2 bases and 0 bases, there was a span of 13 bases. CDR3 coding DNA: TGTGCCAGCAGCTTCCGACTAGGCCCTAGCACAGATACGCAGTATTTT. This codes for CASSFRLGPSTDTQYF.

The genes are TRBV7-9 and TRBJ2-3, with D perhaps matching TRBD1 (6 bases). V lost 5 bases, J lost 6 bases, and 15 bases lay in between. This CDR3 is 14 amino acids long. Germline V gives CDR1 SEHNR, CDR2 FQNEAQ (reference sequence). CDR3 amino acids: CASSNQERGDTQYF. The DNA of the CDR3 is TGTGCCAGCAGCAACCAGGAAAGGGGGGATACGCAGTATTTT.

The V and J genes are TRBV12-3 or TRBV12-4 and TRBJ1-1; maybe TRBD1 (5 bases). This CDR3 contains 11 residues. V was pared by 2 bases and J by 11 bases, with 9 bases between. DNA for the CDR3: TGTGCCAGCAGTTTAAGAAGGGGCGCTTTCTTT. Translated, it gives CASSLRRGAFF.

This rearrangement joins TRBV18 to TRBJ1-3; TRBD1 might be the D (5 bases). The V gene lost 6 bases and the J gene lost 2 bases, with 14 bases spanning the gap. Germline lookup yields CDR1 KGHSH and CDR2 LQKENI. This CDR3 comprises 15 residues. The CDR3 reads CASSPDRTTGNTIYF. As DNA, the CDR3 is TGTGCCAGCTCTCCAGACAGAACCACTGGAAACACCATATATTTT.

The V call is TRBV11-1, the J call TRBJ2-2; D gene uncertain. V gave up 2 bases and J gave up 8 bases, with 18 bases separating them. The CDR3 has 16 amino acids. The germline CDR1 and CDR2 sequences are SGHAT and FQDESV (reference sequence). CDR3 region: CASSLSSTYEFGELFF. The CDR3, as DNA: TGTGCCAGCAGCTTATCCTCTACCTATGAGTTTGGGGAGCTGTTTTTT.

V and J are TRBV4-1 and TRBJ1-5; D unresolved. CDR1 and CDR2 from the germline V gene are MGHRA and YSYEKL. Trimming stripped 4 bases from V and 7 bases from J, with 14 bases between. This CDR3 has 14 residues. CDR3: CASSLWVEAQPQHF. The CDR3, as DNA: TGCGCCAGCAGCCTGTGGGTTGAGGCCCAGCCCCAGCATTTT.

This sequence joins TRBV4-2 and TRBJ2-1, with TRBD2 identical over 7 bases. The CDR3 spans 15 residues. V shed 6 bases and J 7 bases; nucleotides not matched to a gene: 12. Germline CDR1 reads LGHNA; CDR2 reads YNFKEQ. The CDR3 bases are TGTGCCAGCAGTCGCGACCGGGGGGAGTGGAATGAGCAGTTCTTC. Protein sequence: CASSRDRGEWNEQFF.

The CDR3 loop is CASSGGTRRTDTQYF. The CDR3 nucleotides are TGTGCCAGCAGCGGGGGGACTAGACGCACAGATACGCAGTATTTT. This chain links TRBV5-4 with TRBJ2-3, with 8 positions matching TRBD2. V lost 4 bases and J lost 1; bases outside the gene matches: 5. Per germline, CDR1 SGHNT and CDR2 YYREEE (reference sequence). The CDR3 consists of 15 residues. The variable domain in full, completed from reference TRBV5-4 and TRBJ2-3, reads ETGVTQSPTHLIKTRGQQVTLRCSSQSGHNTVSWYQQALGQGPQFIFQYYREEENGRGNFPPRFSGLQFPNYSSELNVNALELDDSALYLCASSGGTRRTDTQYFGPGTRLTVL.

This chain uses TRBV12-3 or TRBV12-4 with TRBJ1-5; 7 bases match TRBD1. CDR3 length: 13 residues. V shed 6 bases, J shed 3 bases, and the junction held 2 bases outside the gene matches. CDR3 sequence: CASRGQNNQPQHF. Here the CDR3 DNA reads TGTGCCAGCAGGGGACAGAACAATCAGCCCCAGCATTTT.